This T cell receptor beta chain was profiled in a study of T-cell memory formation after mild COVID-19. Findings and limits, study-wide: Some SARS-CoV-2-responding clones were already detected in memory before infection.

A word on this clonotype: Its target is not known.

There are 18 residues in the CDR3. Trimming at V came to 0 bases and at J to 5 bases, leaving 13 bases not matched to a gene. Germline assignment: CDR1 LGHNA and CDR2 YNFKEQ. MiXCR, applied by TCRdb to the 5' RACE reads, yields one record per CDR3 protein. The repertoire holds about 340,000 distinct CDR3 sequences, with over 10% as singletons. Specimen: PBMCs or a T cell subset sorted from them (not recorded which). The sequence was collected from a man in his late teens or twenties who had mild COVID-19 (a few samples of this study predate the infection). Cell type and time point are not known. This chain joins TRBV4-2 and TRBJ2-1; TRBD1 matches at 7 bases. In DNA form, the CDR3 reads TGTGCCAGCAGCCAAGATGTCCTGAGCAGGGGGTTGGACAATGAGCAGTTCTTC. It yields the protein CASSQDVLSRGLDNEQFF.